This T cell receptor beta chain stems from a study of OX40 agonist ivuxolimab in advanced cancers. General study points: CD8+ T cells showed, on average, more clonal expansion than CD4+ cells.

The protocol was immunoSEQ multiplex PCR, while the TCRdb copy is restricted to in-frame clones and leaves out a portion. The table records some 83,000 clones, around 84% of them present only once. As regards this clone: Its antigen is as yet unknown.

The J segment lost 8 bases and the V segment lost 3 bases, leaving 6 bases of the junction unmatched. The V gene's germline CDR1 is LGHNT and CDR2 FRNRAP. The CDR3 is 14 residues long. This chain connects TRBV12-5 to TRBJ1-2; 10 nucleotides match TRBD1. The source was CD4+ or CD8+ T cells sorted from blood, collected in a trial of the OX40 agonist ivuxolimab. This clonotype was obtained from an adult with an advanced solid tumor such as melanoma, head and neck, liver or kidney cancer. The CDR3 region is CASGFGTGEGGYTF. CDR3 DNA: TGTGCTAGTGGTTTTGGGACAGGGGAAGGCGGCTACACCTTC.